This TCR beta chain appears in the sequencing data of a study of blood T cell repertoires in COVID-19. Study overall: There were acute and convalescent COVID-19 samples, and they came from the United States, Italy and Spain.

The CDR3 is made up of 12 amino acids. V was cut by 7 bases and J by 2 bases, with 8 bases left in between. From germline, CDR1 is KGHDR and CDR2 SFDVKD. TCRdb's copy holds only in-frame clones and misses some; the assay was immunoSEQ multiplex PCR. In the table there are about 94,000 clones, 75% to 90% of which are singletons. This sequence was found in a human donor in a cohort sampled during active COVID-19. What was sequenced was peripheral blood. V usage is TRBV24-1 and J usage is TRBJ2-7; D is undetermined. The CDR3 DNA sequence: TGTGCCACCAGCGACGGAGCCTACGAGCAGTACTTC. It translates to CATSDGAYEQYF.